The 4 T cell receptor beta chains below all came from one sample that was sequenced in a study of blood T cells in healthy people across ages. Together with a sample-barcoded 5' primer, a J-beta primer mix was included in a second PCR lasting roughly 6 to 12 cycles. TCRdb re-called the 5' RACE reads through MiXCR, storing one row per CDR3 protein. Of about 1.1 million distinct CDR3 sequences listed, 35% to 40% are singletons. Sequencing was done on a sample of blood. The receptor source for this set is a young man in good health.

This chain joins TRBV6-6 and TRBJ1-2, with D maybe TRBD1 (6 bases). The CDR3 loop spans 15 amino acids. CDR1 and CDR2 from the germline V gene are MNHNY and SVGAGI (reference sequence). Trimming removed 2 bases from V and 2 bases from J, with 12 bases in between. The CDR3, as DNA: TGTGCCAGCAGTTACGTTCAGGGGACAAACTATGGCTACACCTTC. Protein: CASSYVQGTNYGYTF.

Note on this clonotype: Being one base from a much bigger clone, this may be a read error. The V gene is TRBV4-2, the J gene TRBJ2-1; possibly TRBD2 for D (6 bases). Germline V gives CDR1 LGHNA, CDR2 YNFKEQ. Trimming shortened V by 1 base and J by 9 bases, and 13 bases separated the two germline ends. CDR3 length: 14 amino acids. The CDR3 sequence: CASSQGDSLGEQFF. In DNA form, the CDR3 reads TGTGCCAGCAGCCAAGGGGACTCCCTTGGTGAGCAGTTCTTC.

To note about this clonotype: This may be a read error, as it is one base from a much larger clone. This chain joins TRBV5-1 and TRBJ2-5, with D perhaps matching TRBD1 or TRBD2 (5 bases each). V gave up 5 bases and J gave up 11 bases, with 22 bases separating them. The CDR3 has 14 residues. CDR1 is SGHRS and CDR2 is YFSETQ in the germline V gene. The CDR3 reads CASRDSGRDNEQYF. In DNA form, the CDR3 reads TGCGCCAGCAGAGACAGCGGACGTGACAATGAGCAGTACTTC.

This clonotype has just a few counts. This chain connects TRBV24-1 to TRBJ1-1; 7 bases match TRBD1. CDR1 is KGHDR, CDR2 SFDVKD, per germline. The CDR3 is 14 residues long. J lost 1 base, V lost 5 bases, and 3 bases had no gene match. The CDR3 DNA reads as TGTGCCACCAGTGGACAGGGAGGGAACACTGAAGCTTTCTTT. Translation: CATSGQGGNTEAFF.